The text below deals with one TCR beta chain. Its target is not known. Measured with immunoSEQ multiplex PCR; TCRdb has only the in-frame clones, and not every one. Among around 60,000 clones, 90% to 96% were seen once, and the ten largest hold more than 0.95%. This record belongs to a study of cytomegalovirus exposure and HLA in healthy donors. The donors were in the approximately 120-subject validation cohort; that cohort was separate from the approximately 700-subject first cohort. The germline CDR1 and CDR2 sequences are LGHNT and FRNRAP. This CDR3 spans 15 amino acids. Trimming at V came to 6 bases and at J to 3 bases, leaving 4 bases not matched to a gene. Broader study findings: High specificity and sensitivity for cytomegalovirus status were reported for the classifier. Cytomegalovirus association was assigned to about 150 TCR beta chains. Subsequent analysis found a tendency for first-cohort TCR clusters to co-occur within the 100 to 150 validation repertoires.

The V call is TRBV12-5, the J call TRBJ2-1; 11 bases map to TRBD2. This TCR was sampled from a woman aged 18-30 years in good health and CMV-seronegative. The sequenced material came from PBMCs. The CDR3 here is CASGGGTSGYNEQFF. The CDR3 DNA reads as TGTGCTAGTGGCGGGGGGACTAGCGGCTACAATGAGCAGTTCTTC.